The sequence of this TCR beta chain was determined in a study of T cell changes during pregnancy in multiple sclerosis. The CDR3 loop spans 15 amino acids. Germline CDR1 reads MGHDK; CDR2 reads SYGVNS. The V segment lost 5 bases and the J segment 1 base; nucleotides outside the gene matches: 5. Sequencing was performed with immunoSEQ multiplex PCR; in TCRdb, only in-frame clones are kept and a portion is missing. The sample shows 45,000 to 55,000 clones, 94% of them seen only once. The chain employs TRBV25-1 and TRBJ2-3; TRBD2 aligns across 8 bases. The sequence came from a female donor with multiple sclerosis, enrolled in a pregnancy study. Sequencing used CD8+ T cells from peripheral blood mononuclear cells, obtained before pregnancy. DNA for the CDR3: TGTGCCAGCAGTAAGCGGGAGCGAGGCACAGATACGCAGTATTTT. It is translated as CASSKRERGTDTQYF.